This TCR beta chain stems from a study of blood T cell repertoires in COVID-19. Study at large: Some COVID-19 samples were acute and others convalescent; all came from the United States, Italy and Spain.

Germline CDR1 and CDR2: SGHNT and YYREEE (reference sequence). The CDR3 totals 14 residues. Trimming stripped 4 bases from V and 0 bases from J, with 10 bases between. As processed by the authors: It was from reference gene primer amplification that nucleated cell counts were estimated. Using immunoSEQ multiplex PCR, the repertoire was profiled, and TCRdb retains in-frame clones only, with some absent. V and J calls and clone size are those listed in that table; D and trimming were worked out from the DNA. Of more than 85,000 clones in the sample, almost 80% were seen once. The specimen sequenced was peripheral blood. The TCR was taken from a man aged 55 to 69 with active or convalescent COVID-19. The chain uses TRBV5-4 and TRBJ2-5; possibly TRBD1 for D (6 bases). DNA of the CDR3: TGTGCCAGCAGCGCCCGACAGGACCAAGAGACCCAGTACTTC. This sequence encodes CASSARQDQETQYF.